Each of the 4 T cell receptor beta chains below was sequenced from the same sample in a study of blood T cell repertoires in COVID-19. This table comes from immunoSEQ multiplex PCR, and its TCRdb copy is limited to in-frame clones, with some not included. In the table there are approximately 230,000 clones, 85% to 90% of which are singletons. The material sequenced was peripheral blood. These receptors were collected from a man of 80 years or more with acute or convalescent COVID-19.

The table lists this clone with a count of one. Other DNA sequences of this sample code for an identical CDR3. The V gene is TRBV4-3, the J gene TRBJ1-2; D remains ambiguous. The CDR3 totals 14 residues. In germline, CDR1 is LGHNA, CDR2 YSLEER. The ends were cut back, 1 base at V and 2 bases at J, with 8 bases in the middle. The CDR3 sequence: CASSQGGGNYGYTF. The CDR3 region has the DNA TGCGCCAGCAGCCAAGGGGGAGGGAACTATGGCTACACCTTC.

The rearrangement uses TRBV7-8 and TRBJ1-4; a possible D gene is TRBD1 (6 bases). V was clipped by 4 bases and J by 0 bases, with 15 bases between them. The CDR3 length is 17 residues. Germline lookup yields CDR1 SGHVS and CDR2 FQNEAQ. The CDR3 is CASSSRGKGATNEKLFF. For the CDR3, the DNA is TGTGCCAGCAGCTCGAGGGGGAAGGGCGCAACTAATGAAAAACTGTTTTTT.

This clone was detected once. CDR3 region: CASSPQEFGTGRNEKLFF. The CDR3 DNA reads as TGTGCCAGCTCACCACAAGAGTTCGGGACAGGTCGAAATGAAAAACTGTTTTTT. This chain joins TRBV18 and TRBJ1-4; 8 bases map to TRBD1. The CDR3 covers 18 residues. V shed 1 base, J shed 5 bases, and the junction held 12 bases outside the gene matches. Germline V lookup: CDR1 KGHSH, CDR2 LQKENI.

For this clone: Distinct nucleotide sequences in the sample also encode this CDR3. This chain uses TRBV5-1 with TRBJ2-1; 9 nucleotides line up with TRBD1. Germline V gives CDR1 SGHRS, CDR2 YFSETQ. The CDR3 has 15 amino acids. V shed 4 bases, J shed 0 bases, and the junction held 2 bases outside the gene matches. CDR3 sequence (DNA): TGCGCCAGCAGCCTGGGACAGGGCTCCTACAATGAGCAGTTCTTC. Translated: CASSLGQGSYNEQFF.